These T cell receptor beta chains were read from a single sample in a study of PD-1 blockade in classical Hodgkin lymphoma. Measured with immunoSEQ multiplex PCR; TCRdb has only the in-frame clones, and not every one. The sample records some 14,000 clones, over 75% being singletons. The sequenced sample was peripheral blood mononuclear cells (PBMCs), obtained at baseline. These TCRs come from a human donor with classical Hodgkin lymphoma. Both conserved end residues are part of each CDR3.

TRBV7-9	CASSLQGVNEKLFF
TRBV28	CASSFGQGKADTQYF
TRBV9	CASSVGSGDGGYTF
TRBV28	CASSGVGNQPQHF
TRBV5-1	CASSQLAGAPDTQYF
TRBV6-5	CASSRDLAAQYF
TRBV21-1	CASSKAPGGRSGYTF
TRBV9	CASSPLAGSSYEQYF
TRBV4-3	CASSQDRGETQYF
TRBV27	CASSLLGGVGANVLTF
TRBV10-3	CAITAGGNQPQHF
TRBV29-1	CSVGGGGTDTQYF
TRBV11-1	CASSFSAGTWTPEAFF
TRBV7-9	CASSGRLGSGNTIYF
TRBV5-6	CASTLDPGQKYEQYF
TRBV6-1	CASSRQGMVSGELFF
TRBV18	CASSRQVGDEQYF
TRBV11-2	CASSLVFFGGPEEETQYF
TRBV13	CASSDGLSNQPQHF
TRBV29-1	CSVARGATNEKLFF
TRBV2	CASSVETGSTGELFF
TRBV11-3	CASSLGDANTGELFF
TRBV5-4	CASSFMSAGEQFF
TRBV6-6	CASSPTGTLYNEQFF
TRBV9	CASSVALTGELFF
TRBV18	CASSLDLGGSPLHF
TRBV25-1	CASSEAGRGKGNEQFF
TRBV19	CASTRGTETGGYTF
TRBV19	CASKRDHYGYTF
TRBV28	CASSFLQVYGYTF
TRBV7-2	CASSLGVSEAYEQYF
TRBV7-2	CASSFFVNYQETQYF
TRBV18	CASSSQGGHLSGNTIYF
TRBV10-3	CAISDRGDRAGAGELFF
TRBV18	CASSPLLNTEAFF
TRBV7-3	CASSPQPGSYGYTF